This T cell receptor beta chain came from a study of T cells expressing NK-cell markers. Study observations and caveats: Leadership of the CD3+CD56-NKG2C+ fraction also belonged to these clonotypes in a handful of donors.

Concerning this clonotype: Its target is unknown.

Reprocessing the 5' RACE reads, TCRdb reports a single entry for every CDR3 protein and omits DNA. Its clone listing holds over 350,000 distinct CDR3 sequences. CDR1 is MNHEY and CDR2 is SVGAGI in the germline V gene. The length of the CDR3 is 13 residues. The sample comprised blood T cells: a sorted CD56 or NKG2C T cell subset, CD4+ or CD8+ T cells, or bulk PBMC T cells (not recorded which). The chain joins TRBV6-5 to TRBJ2-7; TCRdb designates TRBD1, a call that cannot be tested without DNA. The receptor was isolated from a woman aged 50 to 65 in good health. CDR3: CASTGTFSYEQYF.